Given below is one T cell receptor (beta chain) in context. Its antigen remains unidentified. This specimen belongs to a study of T cell responses to AZD1222 COVID-19 vaccine. Method: immunoSEQ multiplex PCR; TCRdb's copy keeps in-frame clones and lacks some. The table shows 160,000 or so clones, with about 91% occurring only once. V lost 5 bases and J lost 3, with 5 bases in between. The CDR3 has 11 residues. Germline-derived CDR1 and CDR2 are PRHDT and FYEKMQ (reference sequence). Study-wide points: Repertoire sampling was restricted to post-peak T cell response timepoints. The sample set comprised mostly white British donors with more females, and clonal diversity was possibly underestimated.

This clonotype originated in an adult in good health. The chain links TRBV13 to TRBJ2-7, with D hard to call. The sequenced sample was peripheral blood, obtained on day 0 of AZD1222 vaccination. The CDR3 coding sequence is TGTGCCAGCAGCACCATCTACGAGCAGTACTTC. As protein: CASSTIYEQYF.